This entry is about one TCR beta chain. It may be a read error: a sequence one base away is much more abundant. This library used roughly 400 ng RNA and molecular barcoded adaptors spanning alpha/delta and beta/gamma chains. TCRdb analysed the reads with MiXCR anew, one entry per CDR3 protein. The profile shows roughly 130,000 distinct CDR3 sequences, around 13% of them singletons. The data derive from a study of read filtering for tumor transcriptome and immune sequencing. About the research overall: Revised staging placed roughly eight patients in R-ISS I, about 17 in II, six or seven in III. RNA-seq yielded only roughly 75 to 1,400 TCR reads, IR-seq about 4 to 11 million.

This CDR3 comprises 15 residues. CDR1 LNHNV and CDR2 YYDKDF come from the germline V gene (reference sequence). This clonotype was sampled from a donor over 35 with multiple myeloma. Source material: a population of CD138-negative cells sorted from bone marrow. The J gene is TRBJ1-1, the V gene TRBV15; possible D gene TRBD1, 5 bases. In DNA form, the CDR3 reads TGTGCCACCAGCAGAGAGCCTACCCGGGGCTCTGAAGTTTTCTTT. Translation gives CATSREPTRGSEVFF.